This entry is about one T cell receptor (beta chain). A junction boundary mismatches the germline segment, possibly from a read error. The data belong to a study of blood T cell repertoires in COVID-19. Study overall: Samples taken during acute and convalescent COVID-19 were collected in the United States, Italy and Spain. PBMCs, B-cell-depleted T cells, or T cells were the source of the cDNA or gDNA that made up the material.

The CDR3 spans 15 residues. Germline lookup yields CDR1 MNHEY and CDR2 SVGEGT. Seattle patients were enrolled during active infection and followed longitudinally. Some clones are missing from TCRdb's copy, which holds only in-frame ones; the method was immunoSEQ multiplex PCR. The table includes approximately 110,000 clones, more than 80% detected once. V gene TRBV6-2 or TRBV6-3 combines with J gene TRBJ2-2, with D perhaps matching TRBD1 (6 bases). The specimen sequenced was peripheral blood. This sequence was found in a woman of 80 years or more with COVID-19, enrolled during active disease. The CDR3 reads CASSRGQTNSGELFF. The DNA of the CDR3 is TGTGCCAGCAGTCGCGGACAGACCAACAGCGGGGAGCTGTTTTTT.